This T cell receptor (beta chain) was obtained from a study of T cell responses to AZD1222 COVID-19 vaccine. Findings and limits, study-wide: It was only five to seven AZD1222 recipients who were seropositive at baseline.

The method was immunoSEQ multiplex PCR; TCRdb's version includes in-frame clones alone and lacks a portion of them. The sample records 140,000 to 150,000 clones, approximately 88% being singletons. Concerning this clone itself: Its antigen is not known.

The TCR was taken from an adult in good health. Sequencing used peripheral blood, obtained on day 0 of AZD1222 vaccination.

The CDR3 is CASSEALPQGARSGAFF. The CDR3, as DNA: TGTGCCAGCAGTGAAGCGCTTCCTCAGGGAGCGAGGAGCGGAGCTTTCTTT. The J gene is TRBJ1-1, the V gene TRBV6-1; TRBD1 is a possible D gene (5 bases). Trimming stripped 0 bases from V and 10 bases from J, with 24 bases between. This CDR3 has 17 residues. The germline V gene encodes CDR1 MNHNS and CDR2 SASEGT.